Presented here are 21 T cell receptor beta chains from one specimen sequenced in a study of OX40 agonist ivuxolimab in advanced cancers. Profiling relied on immunoSEQ multiplex PCR, and the TCRdb table lists in-frame clones only, not all of them. The repertoire holds under 85,000 clones, with 90% to 95% as singletons. Sequencing used CD4+ or CD8+ T cells sorted from blood, obtained in a trial of the OX40 agonist ivuxolimab. These receptors all come from an adult with an advanced solid tumor such as melanoma, head and neck, liver or kidney cancer.

J is TRBJ2-7 and V is TRBV6-5; D not resolved. There are 15 residues in the CDR3. Germline V CDR1 and CDR2: MNHEY, SVGAGI. The V and J ends lost 10 bases and 0 bases respectively, with 19 bases between them. CDR3 region: CATARERTSSYEQYF. The CDR3 nucleotides are TGTGCCACCGCTCGTGAGCGAACGAGCTCCTACGAGCAGTACTTC.

The chain employs TRBV5-6 and TRBJ2-1; tentative D call: TRBD1 (5 bases). Germline CDR1 SGHDT, CDR2 YYEEEE. V lost 7 bases and J lost 7, with 12 bases in between. The CDR3 runs 12 residues. The CDR3 loop is CASGDSGNEQFF. The DNA of the CDR3 is TGTGCCAGCGGCGACAGTGGTAATGAGCAGTTCTTC.

The rearrangement joins TRBV6-5 to TRBJ2-5; possibly TRBD1 for D (6 bases). The V end was cut by 4 bases, the J end by 5 bases, with 11 bases between. CDR1 MNHEY and CDR2 SVGAGI come from the germline V gene. The CDR3 contains 13 residues. The CDR3 sequence: CASSCTGQETQYF. CDR3 sequence (DNA): TGTGCCAGCAGTTGTACAGGGCAGGAGACCCAGTACTTC.

This clone was observed many times. V usage is TRBV6-6 and J usage is TRBJ1-1, with a weak D call TRBD1 (5 bases). Trimming shortened V by 6 bases and J by 4 bases, and 9 bases separated the two germline ends. In germline, CDR1 is MNHNY, CDR2 SVGAGI (reference sequence). This CDR3 has 12 residues. The CDR3 protein is CASRRGSTEAFF. The CDR3 region has the DNA TGTGCCAGCAGAAGGGGTAGCACTGAAGCTTTCTTT.

This chain uses TRBV4-3 with TRBJ2-3, with TRBD1 identical over 8 bases. The CDR3 has 15 residues. The germline V gene encodes CDR1 LGHNA and CDR2 YSLEER. V lost 0 bases, J lost 4 bases, and 3 bases stayed unmatched. The CDR3: CASSQDGQGSDTQYF. CDR3 sequence (DNA): TGCGCCAGCAGCCAAGACGGACAGGGCTCAGATACGCAGTATTTT.

The chain employs TRBV7-2 and TRBJ2-7, with 8 bases aligning to TRBD2. V lost 5 bases, J lost 5 bases, and 11 bases stayed unmatched. The CDR3 length is 15 residues. The germline V gene has CDR1 SGHTA and CDR2 FQGNSA. DNA for the CDR3: TGTGCCAGCAGCCCCCTCCAGGGACTAGGTAACGAGCAGTACTTC. Translating gives CASSPLQGLGNEQYF.

In this sample, this clone turned up once. V gene TRBV7-6 combines with J gene TRBJ2-3, with 7 bases aligning to TRBD1. Germline CDR1 reads SGHVS; CDR2 reads FNYEAQ. Losses at the gene ends were 0 bases for V and 0 bases for J; bases not matched to a gene: 6. CDR3 size: 17 residues. CDR3 DNA: TGTGCCAGCAGCTTAGCCGAAGGACAGGCTAGCACAGATACGCAGTATTTT. This encodes CASSLAEGQASTDTQYF.

J is TRBJ1-1 and V is TRBV6-6; the D gene is possibly TRBD1 (6 bases). This CDR3 is built from 13 residues. The ends were cut back, 5 bases at V and 1 base at J, with 8 bases in the middle. Germline V lookup: CDR1 MNHNY, CDR2 SVGAGI (reference sequence). The chain's CDR3 is CASSRGSNTEAFF. The CDR3 nucleotides read TGTGCCAGCAGTAGGGGGTCGAACACTGAAGCTTTCTTT.

The rearrangement joins TRBV18 to TRBJ2-3; D is undetermined. The CDR3 totals 12 residues. Between the trimmed V and J ends, which lost 1 base and 5 bases, there was a span of 4 bases. CDR1 and CDR2 (germline): KGHSH, LQKENI. CDR3 sequence (DNA): TGTGCCAGCTCACCACAGGAAGATACGCAGTATTTT. This encodes CASSPQEDTQYF.

The chain recombines TRBV23-1 with TRBJ2-5; 7 bases fit TRBD2. The J call is doubtful: the DNA matches TRBJ2-7 better. TRBV23-1 is given ORF status, its function remaining uncertain. The CDR3 is made up of 15 amino acids. CDR3 DNA sequence: TGCGCCAGCAGTCAACCGGGACTAACCCCCTACGAGCAGTACTTC. Translated, it gives CASSQPGLTPYEQYF.

This chain links TRBV7-2 with TRBJ2-1; 7 nucleotides match TRBD2. This CDR3 is 13 amino acids long. Germline CDR1 reads SGHTA; CDR2 reads FQGNSA. J was trimmed by 9 bases and V by 1 base; bases with no gene match: 3. Here the CDR3 reads CASSLVPGGEQFF. CDR3 DNA: TGTGCCAGCAGCTTAGTTCCGGGGGGTGAGCAGTTCTTC.

DNA of the CDR3: TGCGCCAGCAGCCAAGCTGCGACCGTAAGCTATGGCTACACCTTC. The encoded protein is CASSQAATVSYGYTF. The V call is TRBV4-1, the J call TRBJ1-2; no definite D call. Germline CDR1 and CDR2: MGHRA and YSYEKL. V lost 1 base, J lost 4 bases, and 13 bases lay in between. There are 15 residues in the CDR3.

The CDR3 protein is CASSMGQSYNEQFF. The CDR3 nucleotides are TGTGCCAGCAGCATGGGACAGTCCTACAATGAGCAGTTCTTC. The chain has TRBV5-4 and TRBJ2-1; the match to TRBD1 covers 7 bases. CDR3 length: 14 amino acids. V lost 4 bases to trimming and J lost 1 base; unmatched junction nucleotides: 2. Germline V gives CDR1 SGHNT, CDR2 YYREEE (reference sequence).

This rearrangement joins TRBV6-6 to TRBJ2-7; D gene uncertain. V lost 8 bases and J lost 0, with 11 bases in between. The CDR3 loop spans 13 amino acids. CDR1 is MNHNY and CDR2 is SVGAGI in the germline V gene (reference sequence). CDR3 residues: CASGLGPSYEQYF. CDR3 coding DNA: TGTGCCAGCGGGTTGGGCCCCTCCTACGAGCAGTACTTC.

The chain has TRBV28 and TRBJ1-3, with 7 nucleotides matching TRBD1. V shed 6 bases, J shed 0 bases, and the junction held 5 bases outside the gene matches. Germline V gene sequence: CDR1 MDHEN, CDR2 SYDVKM. This CDR3 has 15 amino acids. The DNA for the CDR3 is TGTGCCAGCAGCACGACAGGGAGCTCTGGAAACACCATATATTTT. Translated, it gives CASSTTGSSGNTIYF.

A single count supports this clone. V usage is TRBV6-4 and J usage is TRBJ1-2, with D possibly matching TRBD1 (5 bases). The V end lost 3 bases, the J end lost 4 bases, and 15 bases lay between the germline ends. CDR1 is MRHNA, CDR2 SNTAGT, per germline. This CDR3 comprises 15 residues. CDR3: CASSEGTGSLYGYTF. The CDR3 DNA sequence: TGTGCCAGCAGTGAGGGGACGGGTAGCCTCTATGGCTACACCTTC.

This chain uses TRBV11-2 with TRBJ1-1; the D gene is possibly TRBD1 (5 bases). Germline CDR1 and CDR2: SGHAT and FQNNGV. Trimming left V 5 bases short and J 1 base short, with 14 bases between. This CDR3 has 15 residues. The DNA of the CDR3 is TGTGCCAGCAGCCAAAGGACGGGGCCGAACACTGAAGCTTTCTTT. This gives the protein CASSQRTGPNTEAFF.

A few counts support this clone. The J gene is TRBJ2-1, the V gene TRBV7-3; 10 bases fit TRBD2. Germline loops: CDR1 SGHTA, CDR2 FQGTGA. The ends lost 1 base at V and 9 bases at J; junction bases unmatched: 12. CDR3 length: 17 residues. The CDR3 DNA sequence: TGTGCCAGCAGCTTAAATAGCCCCCTAGCGGGAGAGGGTGAGCAGTTCTTC. This sequence encodes CASSLNSPLAGEGEQFF.

The CDR3 region is CASSPVASGGSTDTQYF. The CDR3 region has the DNA TGTGCCAGCAGCCCTGTAGCTAGCGGGGGTAGCACAGATACGCAGTATTTT. The chain joins TRBV4-2 to TRBJ2-3; 10 bases match TRBD2. This CDR3 is built from 17 residues. Germline trimming cut 4 bases from V and 0 bases from J; bases unmatched to any gene: 7. Germline CDR1 LGHNA, CDR2 YNFKEQ.

The V gene is TRBV6-1, the J gene TRBJ2-1; 9 positions match TRBD1. The V gene's germline CDR1 is MNHNS and CDR2 SASEGT. V shed 3 bases and J 16 bases; nucleotides not matched to a gene: 7. The CDR3 sequence is 12 residues long. CDR3 DNA: TGTGCCAGCAGTGAGACGACAGGGGGTTCTTTCTTC. Translated, it gives CASSETTGGSFF.

V and J are TRBV19 and TRBJ2-1, with D perhaps TRBD2 (7 bases). The V end lost 4 bases, the J end lost 4 bases, and 14 bases lay between the germline ends. Germline values: CDR1 LNHDA, CDR2 SQIVND (reference sequence). CDR3 length: 15 amino acids. CDR3 bases: TGTGCCAGTAGTACCCGAAGGGGGGGGTACAATGAGCAGTTCTTC. This gives the protein CASSTRRGGYNEQFF.